A single sample gave rise to the 25 T cell receptor beta chains below, sequenced in a study of T cell repertoires in cytomegalovirus infection. MiXCR, applied by TCRdb to the reads, yields one record per CDR3 protein. The data show approximately 730,000 distinct CDR3 sequences, with about 27% seen just once and around 14% held by the top ten. Their specific antigens are unknown. The sample in question was cultured CD8+ T cells from PBMCs, obtained from culture after CMV antigen stimulation. These receptors were obtained from a human donor in good health (CMV status not recorded). Some clones in this sample may be carry-over from other donors' samples.

Concerning this clonotype itself: At one end, the junction sequence differs from germline, possibly due to a read error. The CDR3: CASSQLHSSLAPGNEQFF. The CDR3 bases are TGTGCTAGCAGCCAGCTTCACAGTAGCCTCGCCCCGGGGAATGAGCAGTTCTTC. The chain combines TRBV7-7 with TRBJ2-1, with D perhaps matching TRBD2 (5 bases). CDR1 is SSHAT and CDR2 is FNYEAQ in the germline V gene (reference sequence). This CDR3 has 18 amino acids.

In this sample, this clonotype turned up a few times. This chain uses TRBV4-1 with TRBJ1-1; D might be TRBD1 (6 bases). V lost 1 base and J 3 bases, leaving 15 bases between the germline ends. Germline V CDR1 and CDR2: MGHRA, YSYEKL. The CDR3 has 16 amino acids. In DNA, the CDR3 is TGCGCCAGCAGCCAAGTACCCAGGGGCGTAGACACTGAAGCTTTCTTT. Translated, it gives CASSQVPRGVDTEAFF.

The chain recombines TRBV7-6 with TRBJ2-5; 8 nucleotides agree with TRBD2. Losses at the gene ends were 3 bases for V and 6 bases for J; bases not matched to a gene: 3. Per germline, CDR1 SGHVS and CDR2 FNYEAQ. The CDR3 loop spans 13 amino acids. CDR3 DNA sequence: TGTGCCAGCAGCTTCCCGGGAGGGCAGACCCAGTACTTC. Its translation is CASSFPGGQTQYF.

This clonotype was observed a few times. The chain joins TRBV7-6 to TRBJ1-5, with D unresolved. This CDR3 region has 13 residues. V was shortened by 5 bases and J by 10 bases, with 15 bases between the two germline ends. Germline loops: CDR1 SGHVS, CDR2 FNYEAQ. The CDR3 DNA follows: TGTGCCAGCAGCCGCCCGGGAGCCGAACCCCAGCATTTT. Translating it yields CASSRPGAEPQHF.

This clonotype was observed once. This likely comes from a read error, as the CDR3 has no conserved phenylalanine or tryptophan at its end. The chain couples TRBV19 to TRBJ1-1; D is unresolved. Trimming shortened V by 7 bases and J by 1 base, and 7 bases separated the two germline ends. This CDR3 is built from 12 residues. The V gene's germline CDR1 is LNHDA and CDR2 SQIVND (reference sequence). The CDR3 DNA follows: TGTGCCAGTACGGGGAGGAACACTGAAGCTTTCTCT. Translating gives CASTGRNTEAFS.

Details on this clonotype: At one end the junction does not follow the germline gene, possibly because of a read error. This sequence joins TRBV7-7 and TRBJ2-2; the D is unclear. Germline values: CDR1 SSHAT, CDR2 FNYEAQ (reference sequence). The CDR3 runs 14 residues. The CDR3 loop is CASSLDPNTGELFF. In DNA form, the CDR3 reads TGTGCTAGCAGCTTAGATCCGAACACCGGGGAGCTGTTTTTT.

This clonotype was seen a few times. The chain combines TRBV12-3 or TRBV12-4 with TRBJ2-3; D possibly corresponds to TRBD2 (5 bases). The CDR3 runs to 13 residues. Trimming took 6 bases from V and 2 from J, leaving 9 bases between them. The chain's CDR3 is CASSVASTDTQYF. CDR3 in DNA: TGTGCCAGCAGCGTAGCGTCCACAGATACGCAGTATTTT.

In its sample, this clonotype was seen many times. The rearrangement uses TRBV7-2 and TRBJ2-5; 7 bases fit TRBD1. From germline, CDR1 is SGHTA and CDR2 FQGNSA. The CDR3 has 15 amino acids. With 5 bases clipped from V and 0 bases from J, the junction kept 6 bases outside the gene matches. CDR3 bases: TGTGCCAGCAGCCTTGGACAGGCTTACCAAGAGACCCAGTACTTC. This codes for CASSLGQAYQETQYF.

This clonotype came up a few times. This chain joins TRBV6-2 or TRBV6-3 and TRBJ1-2; no reliable D call. Germline V lookup: CDR1 MNHEY, CDR2 SVGEGT. CDR3 length: 15 amino acids. Trimming stripped 2 bases from V and 2 bases from J, with 12 bases between. The CDR3 coding sequence is TGTGCCAGCAGTTACGTCCGGACCCAGAACTATGGCTACACCTTC. Amino acids: CASSYVRTQNYGYTF.

The chain carries TRBV7-6 and TRBJ2-5; D is uncertain. The germline V gene has CDR1 SGHVS and CDR2 FNYEAQ. This CDR3 spans 15 amino acids. The ends were cut back, 5 bases at V and 2 bases at J, with 15 bases in the middle. The CDR3 nucleotides read TGTGCCAGCAGCCCGTTGGCAACCTTTCAAGAGACCCAGTACTTC. It codes for CASSPLATFQETQYF.

This rearrangement joins TRBV29-1 to TRBJ2-1; 9 bases line up with TRBD1. CDR3 length equals 15 residues. Germline V CDR1 and CDR2: SQVTM, ANQGSEA. J lost 6 bases, V lost 0 bases, and 6 bases had no gene match. The CDR3 reads CSVEDFGTGPNEQFF. The CDR3 nucleotides read TGCAGCGTTGAAGATTTCGGGACAGGGCCCAATGAGCAGTTCTTC.

This chain uses TRBV27 with TRBJ2-7, with 8 bases aligning to TRBD2. Trimming took 1 base from V and 5 from J; bases not matched to a gene: 7. The CDR3 extends over 15 amino acids. From germline, CDR1 is MNHEY and CDR2 SMNVEV (reference sequence). This CDR3 is CASSLYGRGRDEQYV. DNA of the CDR3: TGTGCCAGCAGTTTATACGGGAGGGGACGGGACGAGCAGTACGTC.

This clonotype turned up a few times. The V gene is TRBV7-2, the J gene TRBJ2-5; 7 bases fit TRBD2. The V gene end was trimmed by 4 bases and the J gene end by 2 bases; junction bases not matched to a gene: 7. Germline V gene data show CDR1 as SGHTA and CDR2 as FQGNSA. This CDR3 region has 15 residues. In nucleotides, the CDR3 is TGTGCCAGCAGCTGGCTCGGGGGGATACAAGAGACCCAGTACTTC. It specifies CASSWLGGIQETQYF.

The chain joins TRBV5-1 to TRBJ1-4; no reliable D call. Per germline, CDR1 SGHRS and CDR2 YFSETQ. The CDR3 sequence is 14 residues long. V lost 2 bases and J lost 8, with 13 bases in between. This CDR3 reads CASSFRGPLEKLFF. The CDR3 DNA follows: TGCGCCAGCAGCTTCCGAGGGCCTTTAGAAAAACTGTTTTTT.

The CDR3 nucleotides read TGTGCCAGCAGGACTAGCGGGGTCCTCTCTGGGGCCAACGTCCTGACTTTC. Translated: CASRTSGVLSGANVLTF. V gene TRBV7-9 combines with J gene TRBJ2-6, with 11 bases identical to TRBD2. The germline V gene encodes CDR1 SEHNR and CDR2 FQNEAQ (reference sequence). V lost 6 bases, J lost 0 bases, and 4 bases stayed unmatched. The CDR3 consists of 17 residues.

The chain links TRBV20-1 to TRBJ2-3, with D uncertain. The CDR3 is made up of 14 amino acids. Between the trimmed V and J ends, which lost 0 bases and 5 bases, there was a span of 12 bases. Germline lookup yields CDR1 DFQATT and CDR2 SNEGSKA (reference sequence). CDR3 DNA sequence: TGCAGTGCTAGAGATCGCGAGCAGCTAGATACGCAGTATTTT. Protein sequence: CSARDREQLDTQYF.

The chain has TRBV5-4 and TRBJ2-6; TRBD1 agrees at 7 bases. Germline-derived CDR1 and CDR2 are SGHNT and YYREEE (reference sequence). This CDR3 contains 17 residues. V shed 4 bases, J shed 2 bases, and the junction held 9 bases outside the gene matches. CDR3 in amino acids: CASSKGTAATGANVLTF. The CDR3 DNA sequence: TGTGCCAGCAGCAAAGGGACAGCCGCAACTGGGGCCAACGTCCTGACTTTC.

The chain uses TRBV2 and TRBJ2-1, with 7 bases matching TRBD1. Germline V lookup: CDR1 SNHLY, CDR2 FYNNEI. The length of the CDR3 is 13 residues. Germline trimming cut 6 bases from V and 5 bases from J; bases unmatched to any gene: 4. Here the CDR3 reads CASSGRGNNEQFF. The CDR3 DNA reads TGTGCCAGCAGCGGCAGGGGGAACAATGAGCAGTTCTTC. The whole variable domain, remainder taken from reference TRBV2 and TRBJ2-1, is EPEVTQTPSHQVTQMGQEVILRCVPISNHLYFYWYRQILGQKVEFLVSFYNNEISEKSEIFDDQFSVERPDGSNFTLKIRSTKLEDSAMYFCASSGRGNNEQFFGPGTRLTVL.

The chain carries TRBV12-3 or TRBV12-4 and TRBJ2-5; D is unclear. The V gene lost 2 bases and the J gene lost 4 bases, with 11 bases spanning the gap. The CDR3 has 14 residues. The CDR3 bases are TGTGCCAGCAGTTTAACCCACTTTGGAGAGACCCAGTACTTC. It specifies CASSLTHFGETQYF.

The rearrangement joins TRBV19 to TRBJ2-1, with 9 bases that match TRBD1. Trimming at V came to 6 bases and at J to 6 bases, leaving 9 bases not matched to a gene. The CDR3 is 15 residues long. Germline CDR1 and CDR2: LNHDA and SQIVND (reference sequence). The CDR3 sequence: CASSISGTGFNEQFF. CDR3 sequence (DNA): TGTGCCAGTAGCATATCCGGGACAGGGTTCAATGAGCAGTTCTTC.

This clonotype was observed a handful of times. J is TRBJ1-4 and V is TRBV7-6; D not resolved. The CDR3 is 15 residues long. V lost 5 bases and J 1 base, leaving 11 bases between the germline ends. CDR1 is SGHVS and CDR2 is FNYEAQ in the germline V gene. The CDR3 spells CASSHRRQTNEKLFF. As DNA, the CDR3 is TGTGCCAGCAGCCACCGGAGGCAAACTAATGAAAAACTGTTTTTT.

The J gene is TRBJ2-7, the V gene TRBV7-9, with TRBD1 matching over 9 bases. The J segment lost 2 bases and the V segment lost 1 base, leaving 3 bases of the junction unmatched. Germline V CDR1 and CDR2: SEHNR, FQNEAQ (reference sequence). The CDR3 runs 15 residues. The CDR3 coding sequence is TGTGCCAGCAGCTTAGTACAGGGGGCTGCCTACGAGCAGTACTTC. Encoded protein: CASSLVQGAAYEQYF.

The V and J genes are TRBV4-3 and TRBJ1-4; D unclear. Per germline, CDR1 LGHNA and CDR2 YSLEER. CDR3 length equals 17 residues. Trimming took 0 bases from V and 8 from J, leaving 19 bases between them. The CDR3 here is CASSQDGWTQGDEKLFF. CDR3 DNA sequence: TGCGCCAGCAGCCAAGATGGGTGGACCCAAGGTGACGAAAAACTGTTTTTT.

V is TRBV14 and J is TRBJ1-1, with a tentative D call TRBD1 (6 bases). The V end was cut by 0 bases, the J end by 0 bases, with 17 bases between. CDR3 length: 18 residues. CDR1 and CDR2 from the germline V gene are SGHDN and FVKESK. The DNA for the CDR3 is TGTGCCAGCAGCCAAGATGGGGGCCTGATTTTCATGAACACTGAAGCTTTCTTT. Amino acid sequence: CASSQDGGLIFMNTEAFF.

The CDR3 here is CASSYSMNSPLHF. The CDR3 nucleotides read TGTGCCAGCAGTTACAGCATGAATTCACCCCTCCACTTT. The chain uses TRBV7-6 and TRBJ1-6, with D unclear. The CDR3 length is 13 residues. CDR1 and CDR2 (germline): SGHVS, FNYEAQ. Deletions cut 6 bases from V and 7 bases from J, with 10 bases between. The full variable domain, completed using reference TRBV7-6 and TRBJ1-6, is GAGVSQSPRYKVTKRGQDVALRCDPISGHVSLYWYRQALGQGPEFLTYFNYEAQQDKSGLPNDRFSAERPEGSISTLTIQRTEQRDSAMYRCASSYSMNSPLHFGNGTRLTVT.